Below, 23 T cell receptor beta chains from the same sample are listed, as sequenced in a study of siplizumab effects on memory and regulatory T cells. Clones were read by immunoSEQ multiplex PCR, and TCRdb kept only the in-frame ones, dropping some. The sample contains more than 85,000 clones, roughly nine tenths of which appear only once. The specimen was Tregs sorted from blood. These receptors were obtained from a human donor in good health.

This clone has just one count. This chain connects TRBV19 to TRBJ2-5; a possible D gene is TRBD1 (6 bases). The CDR3 totals 14 residues. Per the germline V gene, CDR1 is LNHDA and CDR2 is SQIVND (reference sequence). The V end lost 5 bases, the J end lost 1 base, and 11 bases lay between the germline ends. The CDR3 spells CASSSRDIQETQYF. The CDR3 DNA reads TGTGCCAGTAGTTCCCGGGACATCCAAGAGACCCAGTACTTC.

The CDR3 DNA is TGTGCCACACATCTTGGGTGGAACACTGAAGCTTTCTTT. Translation gives CATHLGWNTEAFF. This rearrangement joins TRBV6-5 to TRBJ1-1; D uncertain. The CDR3 spans 13 residues. With 10 bases removed from V and 1 base from J, the gap between germline ends came to 13 bases. Germline V gives CDR1 MNHEY, CDR2 SVGAGI.

This clone was found once. The V and J genes are TRBV7-3 and TRBJ2-1, with TRBD1 identical over 7 bases. The V gene end was trimmed by 1 base and the J gene end by 6 bases; junction bases not matched to a gene: 6. From germline, CDR1 is SGHTA and CDR2 FQGTGA. The CDR3 is made up of 15 amino acids. The CDR3 spells CASSLKVTGFNEQFF. For the CDR3, the DNA is TGTGCCAGCAGCTTAAAAGTGACAGGGTTCAATGAGCAGTTCTTC.

The rearrangement joins TRBV2 to TRBJ2-1; 7 bases are shared with TRBD2. The CDR3 length is 14 residues. V lost 7 bases, J lost 4 bases, and 7 bases stayed unmatched. Germline V gives CDR1 SNHLY, CDR2 FYNNEI. CDR3 in amino acids: CASIGLGAYNEQFF. Written as DNA, the CDR3 is TGTGCCAGCATCGGACTAGGGGCATACAATGAGCAGTTCTTC.

The chain combines TRBV9 with TRBJ1-1, with D unresolved. Germline CDR1 SGDLS, CDR2 YYNGEE. The CDR3 contains 13 residues. V dropped 0 bases and J dropped 3 bases, with 6 bases sitting between them. The CDR3 DNA reads TGTGCCAGCAGCGTAGTGGCCTACACTGAAGCTTTCTTT. This gives the protein CASSVVAYTEAFF.

The genes are TRBV7-2 and TRBJ1-5, with TRBD1 identical over 9 bases. Germline V gene data show CDR1 as SGHTA and CDR2 as FQGNSA. This CDR3 region has 16 residues. V shed 2 bases, J shed 2 bases, and the junction held 4 bases outside the gene matches. CDR3 bases: TGTGCCAGCAGCTTATTCTGGGACAGGGGCAATCAGCCCCAGCATTTT. It encodes CASSLFWDRGNQPQHF.

The chain links TRBV6-1 to TRBJ2-7; the match to TRBD2 covers 7 bases. J gave up 5 bases and V 4 bases, and 5 bases lay outside the gene matches. Per germline, CDR1 MNHNS and CDR2 SASEGT. This CDR3 is 13 amino acids long. DNA of the CDR3: TGTGCCAGCAGTGTAGGGAGGGGCAACGAGCAGTACTTC. It is translated as CASSVGRGNEQYF.

CDR3 amino acids: CASSDSGNGYTF. In nucleotides, the CDR3 is TGTGCCAGCAGTGATTCAGGGAATGGCTACACCTTC. The gene calls are TRBV6-1 and TRBJ1-2, with D possibly TRBD1 on 5 matching bases. Trimming took off 3 bases at V and 6 bases at J, with 8 bases between the two ends. The length of the CDR3 is 12 residues. Germline-derived CDR1 and CDR2 are MNHNS and SASEGT.

The rearrangement links TRBV20-1 to TRBJ2-7; no clear D. Looked up from germline, CDR1 is DFQATT and CDR2 is SNEGSKA (reference sequence). This CDR3 comprises 11 residues. Trimming shortened V by 7 bases and J by 3 bases, and 10 bases separated the two germline ends. The CDR3: CSGATGYEQYF. The CDR3 DNA reads TGCAGTGGGGCAACGGGCTACGAGCAGTACTTC.

CDR3 sequence (DNA): TGTGCCACCAGCAGAGAACCGGGACAGGGGACCTACAATGAGCAGTTCTTC. Its protein is CATSREPGQGTYNEQFF. This chain connects TRBV15 to TRBJ2-1; 10 nucleotides align to TRBD1. This CDR3 is built from 17 residues. V lost 0 bases, J lost 2 bases, and 4 bases stayed unmatched. Looked up from germline, CDR1 is LNHNV and CDR2 is YYDKDF (reference sequence). The complete variable domain, with remaining parts taken from reference TRBV15 and TRBJ2-1, reads DAMVIQNPRYQVTQFGKPVTLSCSQTLNHNVMYWYQQKSSQAPKLLFHYYDKDFNNEADTPDNFQSRRPNTSFCFLDIRSPGLGDTAMYLCATSREPGQGTYNEQFFGPGTRLTVL.

This chain joins TRBV20-1 and TRBJ2-5, with 7 bases aligning to TRBD2. The CDR3 runs 11 residues. Unmatched junction bases numbered 7, after V lost 6 bases and J lost 9 bases. Germline V gives CDR1 DFQATT, CDR2 SNEGSKA (reference sequence). In DNA, the CDR3 is TGCAGTGCCCCCGGTGGGGGGGCCCAGTACTTC. Its translation: CSAPGGGAQYF.

V usage is TRBV27 and J usage is TRBJ2-1; the match to TRBD1 covers 7 bases. The CDR3 spans 14 residues. Germline CDR1 MNHEY, CDR2 SMNVEV (reference sequence). The V segment lost 5 bases and the J segment 7 bases; nucleotides outside the gene matches: 8. This CDR3 is CASSPLTGWNEQFF. The CDR3 bases are TGTGCCAGCAGTCCCCTGACAGGGTGGAATGAGCAGTTCTTC.

V and J are TRBV19 and TRBJ1-5, with unresolved D. CDR1 and CDR2 from the germline V gene are LNHDA and SQIVND (reference sequence). The CDR3 has 15 residues. Trimming pared 4 bases from V and 5 bases from J, leaving 15 bases between. CDR3 sequence (DNA): TGTGCCAGTAGTACGGTCGCGATCCCATATCAGCCCCAGCATTTT. Protein sequence: CASSTVAIPYQPQHF.

This clone was recorded once. V and J are TRBV7-9 and TRBJ2-3; TRBD2 might be the D (5 bases). CDR1 is SEHNR and CDR2 is FQNEAQ in the germline V gene (reference sequence). The CDR3 totals 15 residues. The ends were cut back, 3 bases at V and 4 bases at J, with 14 bases in the middle. The CDR3 reads CASSFGDGSSDTQYF. CDR3 sequence (DNA): TGTGCCAGCAGCTTCGGGGATGGGAGCTCAGATACGCAGTATTTT.

V gene TRBV2 combines with J gene TRBJ2-5; no reliable D call. Trimming removed 7 bases from V and 6 bases from J, with 15 bases in between. Germline V gene lookup returns CDR1 SNHLY and CDR2 FYNNEI. CDR3 length: 13 amino acids. Here the CDR3 DNA reads TGTGCCAGCAACCAGGACGGAGACAAGACCCAGTACTTC. Translated, it gives CASNQDGDKTQYF.

V and J are TRBV30 and TRBJ1-6; D not resolved. Germline lookup yields CDR1 GTSNPN and CDR2 SVGIG (reference sequence). CDR3 size: 15 residues. CDR3 nucleotide sequence: TGTGCTGGAGGCCCATTGAGCTCCTATAATTCACCCCTCCACTTT. As protein: CAGGPLSSYNSPLHF.

The rearrangement uses TRBV28 and TRBJ2-1, with no clear D. The ends were cut back, 1 base at V and 7 bases at J, with 8 bases in the middle. The CDR3 loop spans 13 amino acids. Germline V lookup: CDR1 MDHEN, CDR2 SYDVKM. The CDR3 nucleotides read TGTGCCAGCAGTTTATATGGGTGGAATGAGCAGTTCTTC. It translates to CASSLYGWNEQFF.

The chain recombines TRBV9 with TRBJ2-1; no clear D gene. V was cut by 0 bases and J by 4 bases, with 8 bases left in between. Germline-derived CDR1 and CDR2 are SGDLS and YYNGEE. This CDR3 region has 14 residues. The CDR3 protein is CASSVGLIYNEQFF. The CDR3, as DNA: TGTGCCAGCAGCGTAGGCCTAATTTACAATGAGCAGTTCTTC. Complete variable domain (other parts from reference TRBV9 and TRBJ2-1): DSGVTQTPKHLITATGQRVTLRCSPRSGDLSVYWYQQSLDQGLQFLIQYYNGEERAKGNILERFSAQQFPDLHSELNLSSLELGDSALYFCASSVGLIYNEQFFGPGTRLTVL.

The V gene is TRBV15, the J gene TRBJ2-1, with unresolved D. Between the trimmed V and J ends, which lost 0 bases and 9 bases, there was a span of 9 bases. The CDR3 length is 13 residues. Per the germline V gene, CDR1 is LNHNV and CDR2 is YYDKDF (reference sequence). The CDR3 here is CATSRDTHREQFF. CDR3 bases: TGTGCCACCAGCAGAGATACCCATCGTGAGCAGTTCTTC.

V is TRBV6-6 and J is TRBJ2-1, with 7 bases lining up with TRBD2. Trimming cost V 6 bases and J 6 bases; bases outside gene matches: 8. The CDR3 totals 14 residues. The V gene's germline CDR1 is MNHNY and CDR2 SVGAGI (reference sequence). CDR3 residues: CASRPPAGSNEQFF. For the CDR3, the DNA is TGTGCCAGCAGACCCCCAGCGGGATCCAATGAGCAGTTCTTC.

This CDR3 reads CASSIRGGRIGELFF. The CDR3, as DNA: TGTGCCAGTAGTATCCGAGGGGGGCGGATTGGGGAGCTGTTTTTT. This chain connects TRBV19 to TRBJ2-2; TRBD1 or TRBD2 may be the D gene (6 bases each). CDR1 LNHDA and CDR2 SQIVND come from the germline V gene (reference sequence). Trimming shortened V by 3 bases and J by 8 bases, and 16 bases separated the two germline ends. The CDR3 is 15 residues long.

This sequence joins TRBV27 and TRBJ2-7; 7 bases are shared with TRBD1. Germline CDR1 is MNHEY and CDR2 is SMNVEV (reference sequence). Unmatched junction bases numbered 2, after V lost 6 bases and J lost 3 bases. The CDR3 runs 12 residues. The CDR3 DNA is TGTGCCAGCAGCAGACAGGGCTACGAGCAGTACTTC. Its translation is CASSRQGYEQYF.

The chain employs TRBV21-1 and TRBJ1-4; no DNA check was done on the table's D call, TRBD1. TRBV21-1 is a pseudogene. The CDR3 has 16 amino acids. CDR3 sequence reads: CASSKGTATTNEKLFF. The CDR3 nucleotides read TGTGCCAGCAGCAAGGGCACCGCCACAACTAATGAAAAACTGTTTTTT.